Listed below are T cell receptor beta chains from one sample, sequenced in a study of blood T cell repertoires in COVID-19. Repertoires were generated with immunoSEQ multiplex PCR, while TCRdb's copy carries only in-frame clones and drops some. The table includes fewer than 40,000 clones, about three quarters detected once. Material: peripheral blood. The source is a man aged 55 to 70 with active COVID-19. The conserved cysteine and the conserved F or W are not part of the CDR3 here. The order of the fields is CDR3 length, J gene, D gene, V gene, CDR3 protein. D genes are given only for firm matches.

11	TRBJ1-4	NA	TRBV5-5	ASGPGTNEKLF
14	TRBJ1-4	NA	TRBV19	ASSPPTTLSNEKLF
14	TRBJ2-1	TRBD2	TRBV6-2/TRBV6-3	ASSSLTSGTYNEQF
12	TRBJ2-1	TRBD2	TRBV11-2	ASSFSLASNEQF
12	TRBJ2-3	TRBD1	TRBV19	ASKGTGGLDTQY
14	TRBJ2-4	TRBD1	TRBV15	ATSRGGQGGKNIQY
12	TRBJ2-3	NA	TRBV11-2	ASSSNWRTDTQY
13	TRBJ2-7	NA	TRBV27	ASSLWGRAADEQY
14	TRBJ2-7	NA	TRBV7-6	ASSSSRAGVPYEQY
10	TRBJ2-7	TRBD1	TRBV30	AWEGAVYEQY
13	TRBJ2-6	TRBD1	TRBV28	ASSLQGAGANVLT
13	TRBJ1-1	NA	TRBV2	ASSEGPGNLAEAF
12	TRBJ2-5	TRBD2	TRBV11-3	ASSSQRGQETQY
12	TRBJ1-5	TRBD1	TRBV18	ASSLGTVNQPQH
12	TRBJ2-6	NA	TRBV7-8	ASSNPAGANVLT
14	TRBJ2-4	TRBD1	TRBV19	ASTPTGTLAKNIQY
14	TRBJ2-5	NA	TRBV29-1	SVDQVVASVRETQY
12	TRBJ2-7	NA	TRBV6-6	ASSYSGVFVEQY
11	TRBJ2-5	TRBD1	TRBV7-2	AAGWDRMGTQY